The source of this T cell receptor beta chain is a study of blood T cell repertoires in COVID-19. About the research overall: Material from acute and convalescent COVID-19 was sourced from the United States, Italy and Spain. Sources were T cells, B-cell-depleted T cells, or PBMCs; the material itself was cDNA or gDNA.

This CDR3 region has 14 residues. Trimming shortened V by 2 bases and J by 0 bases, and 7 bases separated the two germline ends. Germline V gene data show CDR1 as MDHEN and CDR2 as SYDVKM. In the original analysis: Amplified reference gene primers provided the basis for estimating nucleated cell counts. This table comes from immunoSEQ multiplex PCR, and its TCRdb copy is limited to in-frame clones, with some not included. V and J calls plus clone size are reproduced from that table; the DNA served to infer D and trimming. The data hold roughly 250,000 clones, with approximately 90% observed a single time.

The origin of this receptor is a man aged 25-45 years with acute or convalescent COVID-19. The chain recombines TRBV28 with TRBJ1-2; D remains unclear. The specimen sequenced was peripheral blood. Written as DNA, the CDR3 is TGTGCCAGCAGTTTAGTGCAGGCTAACTATGGCTACACCTTC. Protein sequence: CASSLVQANYGYTF.